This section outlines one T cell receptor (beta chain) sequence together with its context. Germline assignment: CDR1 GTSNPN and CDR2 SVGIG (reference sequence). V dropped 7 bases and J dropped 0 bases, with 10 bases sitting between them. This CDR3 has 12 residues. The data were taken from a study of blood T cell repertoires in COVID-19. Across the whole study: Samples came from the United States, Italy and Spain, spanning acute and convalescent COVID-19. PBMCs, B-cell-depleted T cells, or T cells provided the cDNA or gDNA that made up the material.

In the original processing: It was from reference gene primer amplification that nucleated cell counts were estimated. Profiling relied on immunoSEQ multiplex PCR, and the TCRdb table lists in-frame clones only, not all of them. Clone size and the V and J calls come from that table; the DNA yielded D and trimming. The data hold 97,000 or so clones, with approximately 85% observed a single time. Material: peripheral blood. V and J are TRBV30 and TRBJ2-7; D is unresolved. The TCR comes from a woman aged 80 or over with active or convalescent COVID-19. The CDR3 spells CAYEQSSYEQYF. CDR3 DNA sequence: TGTGCCTATGAGCAAAGCTCCTACGAGCAGTACTTC.